The rows below give T cell receptor beta chains drawn from one sample of a study of OX40 agonist ivuxolimab in advanced cancers. The method was immunoSEQ multiplex PCR; TCRdb's version includes in-frame clones alone and lacks a portion of them. Of tens of thousands of clones in the sample, more than 90% were seen once. The sample in question was CD4+ or CD8+ T cells sorted from blood, obtained in a trial of the OX40 agonist ivuxolimab. The receptors here all came from an adult with an advanced solid tumor such as melanoma, head and neck, liver or kidney cancer. Both conserved end residues are part of each CDR3. Size is stated for part of the rows, as once, few or many counts, or as a class when the clone is expanded.

>TRBJ2-3|-|TRBV5-1
CASSLGVAGITDTQYF
>TRBJ2-1|-|TRBV28
CASSSGLAGGRNEQFF
>TRBJ1-3|-|TRBV5-6
CASSLELSGNTIYF
>TRBJ2-7|-|TRBV5-1
CASSLEASGGSYEQYF
>TRBJ1-2|-|TRBV6-1
CASSPRGGRGNGYTF
>TRBJ1-3|-|TRBV12-5
CASGQALGVSGNTIYF
>TRBJ2-7|once|TRBV7-3
CASSSGPSYEQYF
>TRBJ1-3|-|TRBV19
CASSLKLGGNTIYF
>TRBJ2-7|-|TRBV7-3
CASSRNRELSYEQYF
>TRBJ2-3|-|TRBV14
CASSQALGVYSTDTQYF
>TRBJ2-7|-|TRBV6-6
CASSSPGLVSYEQYF
>TRBJ2-1|-|TRBV6-5
CASSYSRTSSNEQFF
>TRBJ2-2|-|TRBV7-2
CASSWAGGDRTGELFF
>TRBJ1-6|-|TRBV2
CASRGDRTYNSPLHF
>TRBJ2-5|-|TRBV28
CASISAGETQYF
>TRBJ2-7|-|TRBV19
CASSIGTVAGEQYF
>TRBJ1-5|-|TRBV23-1
CASSQSSRNSQPQHF
>TRBJ1-5|few|TRBV7-2
CASSLNSNQPQHF
>TRBJ2-4|-|TRBV7-3
CASSRDRENIQYF
>TRBJ2-7|once|TRBV4-1
CASSQVRPSGTYEQYF
>TRBJ2-7|-|TRBV18
CASSPPLAGGSSYEQYF
>TRBJ1-2|-|TRBV25-1
CASSDRKGQGFRGYTF
>TRBJ1-1|once|TRBV28
CASSLPGTLTEAFF
>TRBJ2-7|-|TRBV5-1
CASSSELAGVVEQYF
>TRBJ1-2|-|TRBV6-1
CASSEAGTGYYGYTF
>TRBJ1-3|once|TRBV9
CASSVAPNKGNTIYF
>TRBJ2-1|-|TRBV10-3
CAIRGSGERPSSYNEQFF
>TRBJ1-1|once|TRBV6-5
CASSFKEGTEAFF
>TRBJ1-1|once|TRBV2
CASTSTGRTEAFF
>TRBJ2-3|once|TRBV7-7
CASSPPEDTQYF
>TRBJ1-2|-|TRBV7-3
CASSSDREDYGYTF
>TRBJ1-1|-|TRBV9
CASGLGENTEAFF
>TRBJ1-1|-|TRBV5-1
CATSPGGMKNTEAFF
>TRBJ2-5|-|TRBV27
CASSGQLRKETQYF
>TRBJ1-3|-|TRBV6-6
CASSPRLETSGNTIYF
>TRBJ2-5|-|TRBV2
CASSAGGGSAQYF